Listed here is a single TCR beta chain. Its specificity is unknown. CD45RO-negative CD8 cells positively selected for CCR7 made up the naive population, which excluded terminally differentiated effector memory CD45RA+ cells. The donors, healthy adults who were HIV-negative, had experienced no recent acute infections or vaccinations. This specimen belongs to a study of shared clonotypes between healthy human individuals. In the study overall: Three plates were used per donor for CD4 naive, three for CD4 memory, two for CD8 naive and one for CD8 memory.

The study's findings and limits: A few donors had 5% to 6% of their naive CD4 clonotypes in common.

Measured with immunoSEQ multiplex PCR; TCRdb has only the in-frame clones, and not every one. The sample shows roughly 850,000 clones, about 96% of them seen only once. The sequence was obtained from a man aged 30 to 45 in good health. The sample was naive CD8+ T cells sorted from blood.

CDR3 sequence: CSVVQGHEQYF. The DNA for the CDR3 is TGCAGCGTTGTTCAGGGTCACGAGCAGTACTTC. The V gene is TRBV29-1, the J gene TRBJ2-7, with D possibly TRBD1 on 5 matching bases. Germline V gene lookup returns CDR1 SQVTM and CDR2 ANQGSEA. CDR3 size: 11 residues. V lost 4 bases and J 5 bases, leaving 9 bases between the germline ends.